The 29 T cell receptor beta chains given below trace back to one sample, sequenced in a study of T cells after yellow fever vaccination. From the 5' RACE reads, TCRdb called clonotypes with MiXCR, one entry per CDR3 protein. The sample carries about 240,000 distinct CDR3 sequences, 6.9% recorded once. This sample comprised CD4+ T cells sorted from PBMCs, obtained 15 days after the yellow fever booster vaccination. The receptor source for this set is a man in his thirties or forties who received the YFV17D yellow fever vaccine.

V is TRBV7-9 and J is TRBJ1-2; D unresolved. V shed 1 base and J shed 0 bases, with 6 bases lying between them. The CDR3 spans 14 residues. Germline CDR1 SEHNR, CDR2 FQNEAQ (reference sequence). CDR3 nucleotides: TGTGCCAGCAGCTTAGTACTTTCTAACTATGGCTACACCTTC. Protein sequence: CASSLVLSNYGYTF.

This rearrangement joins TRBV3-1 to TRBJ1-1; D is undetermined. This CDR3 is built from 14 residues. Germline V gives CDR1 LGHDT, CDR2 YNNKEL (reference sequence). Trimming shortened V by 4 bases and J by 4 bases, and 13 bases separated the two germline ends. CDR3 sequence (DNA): TGTGCCAGCAGCCTCGAAGGTTTCAGCACTGAAGCTTTCTTT. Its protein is CASSLEGFSTEAFF.

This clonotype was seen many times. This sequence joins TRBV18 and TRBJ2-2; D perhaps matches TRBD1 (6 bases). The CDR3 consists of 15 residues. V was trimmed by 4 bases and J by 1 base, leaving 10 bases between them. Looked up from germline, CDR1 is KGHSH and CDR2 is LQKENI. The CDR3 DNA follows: TGTGCCAGCTCACTAACGGGACAGAACACCGGGGAGCTGTTTTTT. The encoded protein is CASSLTGQNTGELFF.

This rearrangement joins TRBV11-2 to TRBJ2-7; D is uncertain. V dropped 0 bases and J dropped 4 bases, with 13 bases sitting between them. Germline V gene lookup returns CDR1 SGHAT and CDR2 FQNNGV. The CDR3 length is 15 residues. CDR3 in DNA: TGTGCCAGCAGCTTAGACAAGGCGAACTTTTACGAGCAGTACTTC. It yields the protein CASSLDKANFYEQYF.

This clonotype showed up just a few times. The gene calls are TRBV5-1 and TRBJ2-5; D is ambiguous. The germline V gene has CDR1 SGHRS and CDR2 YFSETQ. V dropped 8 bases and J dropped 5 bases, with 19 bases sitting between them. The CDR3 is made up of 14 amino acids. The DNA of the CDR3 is TGCGCCAGTGTTATACACGACCCCCGGGAGACCCAGTACTTC. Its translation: CASVIHDPRETQYF.

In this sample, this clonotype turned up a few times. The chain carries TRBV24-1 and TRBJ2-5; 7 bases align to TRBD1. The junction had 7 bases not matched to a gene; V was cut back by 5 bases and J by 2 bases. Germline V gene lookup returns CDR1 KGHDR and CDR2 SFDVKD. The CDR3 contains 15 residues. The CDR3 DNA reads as TGTGCCACCAGTGGCCAGACAGGGTTTCAAGAGACCCAGTACTTC. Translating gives CATSGQTGFQETQYF.

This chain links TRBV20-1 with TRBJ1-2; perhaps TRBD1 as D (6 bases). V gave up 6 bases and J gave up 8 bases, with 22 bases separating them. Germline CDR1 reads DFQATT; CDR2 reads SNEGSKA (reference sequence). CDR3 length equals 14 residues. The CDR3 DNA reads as TGCAGTGCGAGTGCGGGGGCGAATAAATTAGGCTACACCTTC. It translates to CSASAGANKLGYTF.

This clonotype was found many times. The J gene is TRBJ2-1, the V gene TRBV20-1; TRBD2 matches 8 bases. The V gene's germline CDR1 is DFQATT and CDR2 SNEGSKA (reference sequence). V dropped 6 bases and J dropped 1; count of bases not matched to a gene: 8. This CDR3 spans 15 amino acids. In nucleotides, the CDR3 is TGCAGTGCGAGTCCGGGACTAGAGTCCTACAATGAGCAGTTCTTC. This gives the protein CSASPGLESYNEQFF.

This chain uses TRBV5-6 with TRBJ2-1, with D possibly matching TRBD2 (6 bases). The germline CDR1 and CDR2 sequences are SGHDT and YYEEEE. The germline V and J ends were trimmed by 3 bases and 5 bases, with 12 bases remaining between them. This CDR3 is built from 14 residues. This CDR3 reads CASSWAGSDNEQFF. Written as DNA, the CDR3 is TGTGCCAGCAGCTGGGCCGGGAGCGACAATGAGCAGTTCTTC.

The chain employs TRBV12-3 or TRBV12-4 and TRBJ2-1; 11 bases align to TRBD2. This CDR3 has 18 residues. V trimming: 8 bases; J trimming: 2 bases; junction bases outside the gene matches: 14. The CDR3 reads CASGRVGSGRAAYNEQFF. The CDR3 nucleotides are TGTGCCAGCGGCCGGGTGGGTAGCGGGAGGGCCGCCTACAATGAGCAGTTCTTC.

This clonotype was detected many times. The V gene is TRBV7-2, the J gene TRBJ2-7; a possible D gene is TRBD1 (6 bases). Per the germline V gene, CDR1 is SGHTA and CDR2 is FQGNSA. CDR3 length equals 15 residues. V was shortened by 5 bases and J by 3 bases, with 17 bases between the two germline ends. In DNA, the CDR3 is TGTGCCAGCAGCCGCGGACAGTTAGAATACTACGAGCAGTACTTC. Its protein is CASSRGQLEYYEQYF.

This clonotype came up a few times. The CDR3 nucleotides are TGTGCCAGCAGCAAAAGCACTAGCGGAGTCACTACAGATACGCAGTATTTT. Residues: CASSKSTSGVTTDTQYF. The chain has TRBV3-1 and TRBJ2-3; 8 nucleotides align to TRBD2. Trimming removed 5 bases from V and 3 bases from J; junction bases left unmatched: 13. This CDR3 has 17 residues. CDR1 LGHDT and CDR2 YNNKEL come from the germline V gene (reference sequence).

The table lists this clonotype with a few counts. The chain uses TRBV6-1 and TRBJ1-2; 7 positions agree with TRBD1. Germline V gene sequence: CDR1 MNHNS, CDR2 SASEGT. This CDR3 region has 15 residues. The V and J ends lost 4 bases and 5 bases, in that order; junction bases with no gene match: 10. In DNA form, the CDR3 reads TGTGCCAGCAGTGCCTCCGGGACAGAGCGATATGGCTACACCTTC. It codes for CASSASGTERYGYTF.

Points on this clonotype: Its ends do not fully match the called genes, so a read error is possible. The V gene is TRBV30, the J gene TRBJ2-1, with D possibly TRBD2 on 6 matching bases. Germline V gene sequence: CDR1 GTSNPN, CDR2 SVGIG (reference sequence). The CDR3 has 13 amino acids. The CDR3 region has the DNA TGTGCCAGAGACCGGGACTCTGTCGGTGAGCGGTTCTTC. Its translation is CARDRDSVGERFF.

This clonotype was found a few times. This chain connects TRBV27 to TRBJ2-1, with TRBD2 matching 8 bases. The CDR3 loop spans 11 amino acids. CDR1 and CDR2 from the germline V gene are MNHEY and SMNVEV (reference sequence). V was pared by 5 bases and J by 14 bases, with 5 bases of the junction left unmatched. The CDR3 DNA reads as TGTGCCAGCAGTCAGCGGGGGCGGGAGTTCTTC. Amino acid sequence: CASSQRGREFF.

The CDR3 region is CSARRTGKETQYF. CDR3 sequence (DNA): TGCAGTGCCAGGAGAACAGGGAAAGAGACCCAGTACTTC. The rearrangement joins TRBV20-1 to TRBJ2-5; D is possibly TRBD1 (6 bases). Deletions cut 6 bases from V and 3 bases from J, with 14 bases between. There are 13 residues in the CDR3. Germline V gene sequence: CDR1 DFQATT, CDR2 SNEGSKA (reference sequence).

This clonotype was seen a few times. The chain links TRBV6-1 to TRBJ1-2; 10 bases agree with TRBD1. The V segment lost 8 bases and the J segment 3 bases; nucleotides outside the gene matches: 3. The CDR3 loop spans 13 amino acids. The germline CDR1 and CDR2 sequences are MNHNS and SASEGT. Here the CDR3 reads CASGDRGHYGYTF. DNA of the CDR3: TGTGCCAGCGGCGACAGGGGGCACTATGGCTACACCTTC.

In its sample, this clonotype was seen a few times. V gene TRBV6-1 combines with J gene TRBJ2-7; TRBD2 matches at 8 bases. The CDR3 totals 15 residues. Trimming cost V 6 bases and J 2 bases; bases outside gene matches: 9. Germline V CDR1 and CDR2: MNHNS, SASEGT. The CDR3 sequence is CASRSSGSDTYEQYF. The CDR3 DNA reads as TGTGCCAGCAGGTCAAGCGGGAGTGATACCTACGAGCAGTACTTC.

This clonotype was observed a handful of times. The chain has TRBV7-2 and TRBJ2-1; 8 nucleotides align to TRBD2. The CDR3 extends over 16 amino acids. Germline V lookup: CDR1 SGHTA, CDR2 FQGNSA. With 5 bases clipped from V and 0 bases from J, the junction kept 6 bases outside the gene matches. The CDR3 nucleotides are TGTGCCAGCAGCGTAACACTAGCGGTCTCCTACAATGAGCAGTTCTTC. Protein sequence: CASSVTLAVSYNEQFF. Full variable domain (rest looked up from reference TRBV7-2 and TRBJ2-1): GAGVSQSPSNKVTEKGKDVELRCDPISGHTALYWYRQSLGQGLEFLIYFQGNSAPDKSGLPSDRFSAERTGGSVSTLTIQRTQQEDSAVYLCASSVTLAVSYNEQFFGPGTRLTVL.

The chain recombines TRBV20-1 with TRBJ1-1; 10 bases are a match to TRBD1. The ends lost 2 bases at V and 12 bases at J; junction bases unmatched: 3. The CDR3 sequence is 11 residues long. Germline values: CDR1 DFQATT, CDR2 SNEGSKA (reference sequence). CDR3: CSARTDRGPFF. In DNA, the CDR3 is TGCAGTGCTAGAACTGACAGGGGGCCTTTCTTT.

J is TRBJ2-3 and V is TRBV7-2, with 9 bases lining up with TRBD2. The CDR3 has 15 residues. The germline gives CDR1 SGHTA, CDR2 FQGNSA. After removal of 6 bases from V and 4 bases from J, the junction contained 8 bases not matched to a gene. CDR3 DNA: TGTGCCAGCAGTAGTTCTAGCGGGATGGCAGATACGCAGTATTTT. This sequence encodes CASSSSSGMADTQYF.

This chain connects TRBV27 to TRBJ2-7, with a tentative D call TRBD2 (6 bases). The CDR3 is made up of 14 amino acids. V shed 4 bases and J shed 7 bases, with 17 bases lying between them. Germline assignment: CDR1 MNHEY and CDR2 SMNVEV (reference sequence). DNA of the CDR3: TGTGCCAGCAGTTCCTTGGGGGGAGTTTTTGAGCAGTACTTC. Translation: CASSSLGGVFEQYF.

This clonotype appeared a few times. CDR3 loop: CASRSTGRVTEAFF. The CDR3 DNA reads as TGTGCCAGCAGAAGTACAGGGCGGGTCACTGAAGCTTTCTTT. The chain is built from TRBV14 and TRBJ1-1; D perhaps matches TRBD1 (6 bases). This CDR3 has 14 amino acids. CDR1 and CDR2 (germline): SGHDN, FVKESK. Trimming stripped 6 bases from V and 4 bases from J, with 15 bases between.

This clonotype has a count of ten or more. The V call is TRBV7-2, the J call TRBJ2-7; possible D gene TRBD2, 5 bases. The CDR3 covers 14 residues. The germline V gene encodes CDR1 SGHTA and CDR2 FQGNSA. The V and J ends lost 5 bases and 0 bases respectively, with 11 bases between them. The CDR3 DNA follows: TGTGCCAGCAGCCCGAGGGCAGACTCCTACGAGCAGTACTTC. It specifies CASSPRADSYEQYF.

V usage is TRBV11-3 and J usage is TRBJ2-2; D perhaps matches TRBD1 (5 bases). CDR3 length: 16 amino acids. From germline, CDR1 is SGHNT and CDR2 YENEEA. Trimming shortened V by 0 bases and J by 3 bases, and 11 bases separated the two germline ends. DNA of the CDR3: TGTGCCAGCAGCTTAGAGTTGCGCAGGGACACCGGGGAGCTGTTTTTT. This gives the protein CASSLELRRDTGELFF.

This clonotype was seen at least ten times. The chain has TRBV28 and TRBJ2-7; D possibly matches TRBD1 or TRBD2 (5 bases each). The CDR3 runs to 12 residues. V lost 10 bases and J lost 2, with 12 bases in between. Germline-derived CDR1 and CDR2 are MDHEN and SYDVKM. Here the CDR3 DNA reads TGTGCCACCACTAGGGGAGCCTACGAGCAGTACTTC. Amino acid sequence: CATTRGAYEQYF.

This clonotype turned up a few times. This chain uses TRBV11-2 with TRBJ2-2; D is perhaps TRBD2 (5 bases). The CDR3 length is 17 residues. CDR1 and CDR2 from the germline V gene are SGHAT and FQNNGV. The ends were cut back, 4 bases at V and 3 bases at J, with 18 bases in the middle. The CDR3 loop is CASSSHRGVRDTGELFF. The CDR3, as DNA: TGTGCCAGCAGCTCCCATCGGGGTGTGAGGGACACCGGGGAGCTGTTTTTT.

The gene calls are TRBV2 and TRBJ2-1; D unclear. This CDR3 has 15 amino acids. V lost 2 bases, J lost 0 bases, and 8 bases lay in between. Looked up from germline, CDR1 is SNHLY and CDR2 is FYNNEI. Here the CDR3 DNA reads TGTGCCAGCAGTGAACGCGCAAGCTCCTACAATGAGCAGTTCTTC. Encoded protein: CASSERASSYNEQFF. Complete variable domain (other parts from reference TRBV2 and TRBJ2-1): EPEVTQTPSHQVTQMGQEVILRCVPISNHLYFYWYRQILGQKVEFLVSFYNNEISEKSEIFDDQFSVERPDGSNFTLKIRSTKLEDSAMYFCASSERASSYNEQFFGPGTRLTVL.

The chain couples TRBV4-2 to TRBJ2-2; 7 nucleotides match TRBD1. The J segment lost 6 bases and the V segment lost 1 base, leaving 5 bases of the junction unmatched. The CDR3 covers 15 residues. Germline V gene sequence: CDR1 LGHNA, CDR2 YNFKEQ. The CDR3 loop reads CASSQGQGWSGELFF. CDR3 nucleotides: TGTGCCAGCAGCCAAGGACAGGGTTGGTCCGGGGAGCTGTTTTTT.